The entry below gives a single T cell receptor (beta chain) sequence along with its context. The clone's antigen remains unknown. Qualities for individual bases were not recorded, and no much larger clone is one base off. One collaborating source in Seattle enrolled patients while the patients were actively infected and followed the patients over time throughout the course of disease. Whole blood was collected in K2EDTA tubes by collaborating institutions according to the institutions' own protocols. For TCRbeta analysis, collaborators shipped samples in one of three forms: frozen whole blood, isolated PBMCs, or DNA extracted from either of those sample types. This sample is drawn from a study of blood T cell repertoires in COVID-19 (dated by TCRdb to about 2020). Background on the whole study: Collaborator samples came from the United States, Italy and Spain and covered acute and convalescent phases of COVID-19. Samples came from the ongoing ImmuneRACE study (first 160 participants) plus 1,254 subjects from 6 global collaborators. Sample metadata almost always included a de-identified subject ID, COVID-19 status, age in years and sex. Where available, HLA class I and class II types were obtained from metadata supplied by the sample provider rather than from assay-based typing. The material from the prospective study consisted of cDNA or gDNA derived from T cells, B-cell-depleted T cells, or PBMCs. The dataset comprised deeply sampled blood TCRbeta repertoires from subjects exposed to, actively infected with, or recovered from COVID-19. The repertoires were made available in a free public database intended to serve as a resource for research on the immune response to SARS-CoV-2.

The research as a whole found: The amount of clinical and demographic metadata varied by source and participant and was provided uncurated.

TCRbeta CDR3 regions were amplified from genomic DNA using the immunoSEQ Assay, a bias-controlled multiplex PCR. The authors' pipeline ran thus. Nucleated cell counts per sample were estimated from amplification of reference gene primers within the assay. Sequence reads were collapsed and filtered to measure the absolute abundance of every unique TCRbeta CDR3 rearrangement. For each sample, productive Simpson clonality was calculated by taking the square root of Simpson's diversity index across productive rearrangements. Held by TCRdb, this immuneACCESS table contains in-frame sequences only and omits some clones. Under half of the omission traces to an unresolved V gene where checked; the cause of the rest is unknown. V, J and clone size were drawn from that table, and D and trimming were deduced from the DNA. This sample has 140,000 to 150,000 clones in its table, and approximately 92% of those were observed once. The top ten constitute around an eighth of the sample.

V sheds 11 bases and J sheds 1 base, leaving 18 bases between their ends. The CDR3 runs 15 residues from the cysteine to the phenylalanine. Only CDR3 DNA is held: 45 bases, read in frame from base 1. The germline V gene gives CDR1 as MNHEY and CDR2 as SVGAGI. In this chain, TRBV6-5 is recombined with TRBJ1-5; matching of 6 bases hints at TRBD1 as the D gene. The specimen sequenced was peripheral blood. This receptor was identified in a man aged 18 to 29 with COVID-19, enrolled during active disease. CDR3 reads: CAGSTTGISNQPQHF. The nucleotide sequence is TGTGCCGGATCCACCACAGGGATAAGCAATCAGCCCCAGCATTTT.